This T cell receptor (beta chain) was recorded in a study of cytomegalovirus exposure and HLA in healthy donors. Turning to the study itself: Counted in an early data release were about 80 million unique TCRs from HLA-typed donors.

With respect to this clone: Antigen specificity is unknown.

V lost 5 bases and J lost 11; bases outside the gene matches: 13. Per germline, CDR1 MDHEN and CDR2 SYDVKM. The CDR3 totals 14 residues. The PCR employed 60 Vbeta primers together with 13 Jbeta primers. Only in-frame clones appear in the TCRdb table, and some are missing; sequencing was by immunoSEQ multiplex PCR. The sample records hundreds of thousands of clones, roughly four fifths being singletons. General study points: An analysis done earlier found most TCR beta V segments productive about 87% or about 30% of the time.

The sample was PBMCs. The V call is TRBV28, the J call TRBJ1-1; 8 positions agree with TRBD1. This clonotype was sampled from a woman in her forties in good health and CMV-seronegative. CDR3 residues: CASSKPGGAGEAFF. CDR3 coding DNA: TGTGCCAGCAGTAAACCAGGGGGCGCAGGAGAGGCTTTCTTT.